This section outlines one T cell receptor beta chain sequence together with its context. These data belong to a study of blood T cell repertoires in COVID-19. At the level of the study: COVID-19 samples, acute and convalescent, were from the United States, Italy and Spain. The analysed material was cDNA or gDNA that came from T cells, B-cell-depleted T cells, or PBMCs.

Original methodology: Amplification of reference gene primers was used by the study to estimate nucleated cell counts. Libraries were prepared by immunoSEQ multiplex PCR; TCRdb keeps only in-frame clonotypes and omits some of them. Clone size and V and J calls were adopted from that table, with D and trimming inferred from the DNA. The sample lists some 80,000 clones, about 80% occurring once. This receptor was identified in a woman aged 40 to 50 with active or convalescent COVID-19. Sequenced input: peripheral blood.

For the CDR3, the DNA is TGTGCCAGCTCACCTCAGCGAGACTCTGGAAACACCATATATTTT. Protein sequence: CASSPQRDSGNTIYF. The chain uses TRBV18 and TRBJ1-3; D ambiguous. The germline CDR1 and CDR2 sequences are KGHSH and LQKENI. The CDR3 is 15 residues long. Trimming shortened V by 3 bases and J by 0 bases, and 9 bases separated the two germline ends.